Below, one T cell receptor (beta chain) is given with its context. What it recognizes is unknown. These data originate in a study of post-analysis software for immune sequencing data. Findings of the study overall: Normalized Chao1 diversity was significantly reduced in patients versus controls.

The TCR beta cDNA libraries carried unique molecular identifiers. Starting from approximately 1 to 10 million T cells, the study yielded approximately 460,000 cDNA molecules. MiXCR, run by TCRdb on the PCR reads, gives a single entry per CDR3 protein. The data show 350,000 to 450,000 distinct CDR3 sequences, less than 40% seen once. Sequenced input: blood. The origin of this receptor is a girl aged 2-9 years with multiple sclerosis.

The CDR3 nucleotides are TGTGCCAGCAGTTTAGGGGGCGGCGAGCAGTTCTTC. It specifies CASSLGGGEQFF. The V and J genes are TRBV28 and TRBJ2-1, with TRBD1 as a possible D gene (6 bases). The CDR3 runs 12 residues. Germline loops: CDR1 MDHEN, CDR2 SYDVKM. V was shortened by 2 bases and J by 10 bases, with 9 bases between the two germline ends.